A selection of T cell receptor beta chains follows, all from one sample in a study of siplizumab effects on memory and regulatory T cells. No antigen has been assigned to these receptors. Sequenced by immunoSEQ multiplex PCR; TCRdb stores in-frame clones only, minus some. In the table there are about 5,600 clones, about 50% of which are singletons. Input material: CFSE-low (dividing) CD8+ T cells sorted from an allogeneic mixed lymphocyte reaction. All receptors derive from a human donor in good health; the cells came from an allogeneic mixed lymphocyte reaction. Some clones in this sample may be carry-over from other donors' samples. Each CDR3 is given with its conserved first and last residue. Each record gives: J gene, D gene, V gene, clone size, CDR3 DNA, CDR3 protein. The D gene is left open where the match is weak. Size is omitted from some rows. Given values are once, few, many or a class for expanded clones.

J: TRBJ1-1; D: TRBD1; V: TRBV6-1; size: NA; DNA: TGTGCCAGCAGTGAATTCAGGGGGGTCACTGAAGCTTTCTTT; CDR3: CASSEFRGVTEAFF
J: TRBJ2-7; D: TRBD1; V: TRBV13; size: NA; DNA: TGTGCCAGCAGCTTTAGTCGGGACAGGGGGCTTGGGCAGTACTTC; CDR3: CASSFSRDRGLGQYF
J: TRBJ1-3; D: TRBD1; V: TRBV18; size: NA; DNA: TGTGCCAGCTCACCAATCGGACAGGGGGCTTCTGGAAACACCATATATTTT; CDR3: CASSPIGQGASGNTIYF
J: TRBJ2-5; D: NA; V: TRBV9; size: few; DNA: TGTGCCAGCAGCGTCGACAGTTTTATTCAAGAGACCCAGTACTTC; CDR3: CASSVDSFIQETQYF
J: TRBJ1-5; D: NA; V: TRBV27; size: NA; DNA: TGTGCCAGCAGTTTAGCCGTAAATCAGCCCCAGCATTTT; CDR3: CASSLAVNQPQHF
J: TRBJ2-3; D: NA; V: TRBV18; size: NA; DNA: TGTGCCAGCTCTCCTCTGGTGGGTACAACTAGCACAGATACGCAGTATTTT; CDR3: CASSPLVGTTSTDTQYF
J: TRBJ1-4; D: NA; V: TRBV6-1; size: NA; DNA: TGTGCCAGCAGTACCGACACAACTAATGAAAAACTGTTTTTT; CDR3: CASSTDTTNEKLFF
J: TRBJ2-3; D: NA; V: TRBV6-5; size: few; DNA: TGTGCCAGCAGTTACGGGAGTACAGATACGCAGTATTTT; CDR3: CASSYGSTDTQYF
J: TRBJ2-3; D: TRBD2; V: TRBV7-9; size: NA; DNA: TGTGCCAGCAGCGCAGTTGGGGGAGGGGATACGCAGTATTTT; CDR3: CASSAVGGGDTQYF
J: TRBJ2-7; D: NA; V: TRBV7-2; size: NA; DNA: TGTGCCAGCAGCCAAATAGGGGGATCCGAGGAGCAGTACTTC; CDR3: CASSQIGGSEEQYF
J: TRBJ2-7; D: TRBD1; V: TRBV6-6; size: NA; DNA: TGTGCCAGCAGAACGGGACAGGGAATGGTCAACGAGCAGTACTTC; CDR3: CASRTGQGMVNEQYF
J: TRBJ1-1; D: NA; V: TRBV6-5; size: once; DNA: TGTGCCAGCAGTTACCTGGGGCGAAACACTGAAGCTTTCTTT; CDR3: CASSYLGRNTEAFF
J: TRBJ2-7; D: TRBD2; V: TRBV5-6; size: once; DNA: TGTGCCAGCAGCTTGGTTTCGGGACTAAGCTCCTACGAGCAGTACTTC; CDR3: CASSLVSGLSSYEQYF
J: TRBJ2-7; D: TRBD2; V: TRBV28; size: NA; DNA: TGTGCCAGCAGTCCCCTAGCGGAGTACTCCTACGAGCAGTACTTC; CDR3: CASSPLAEYSYEQYF
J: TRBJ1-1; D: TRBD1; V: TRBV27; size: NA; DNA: TGTGCCAGCAGGCGACAGGGCTACACTGAAGCTTTCTTT; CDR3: CASRRQGYTEAFF
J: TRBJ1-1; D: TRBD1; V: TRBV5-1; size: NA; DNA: TGCGCCAGCAGCACAGGACAGGGGGCGGATGAAGCTTTCTTT; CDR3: CASSTGQGADEAFF
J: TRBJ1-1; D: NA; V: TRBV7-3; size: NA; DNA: TGTGCCAGCAGTCCCCAGGAGGCCGGTAAAGCTTTCTTT; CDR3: CASSPQEAGKAFF
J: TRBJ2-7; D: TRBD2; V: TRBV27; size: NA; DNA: TGTGCCAGCAGTCCGAATGCGGGACTAGCGGGAGGGGAGCAGTACTTC; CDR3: CASSPNAGLAGGEQYF
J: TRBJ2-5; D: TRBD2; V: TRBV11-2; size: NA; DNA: TGTGCCAGCAGCTTAGGTTTTAGCGGGAAAGAGACCCAGTACTTC; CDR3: CASSLGFSGKETQYF
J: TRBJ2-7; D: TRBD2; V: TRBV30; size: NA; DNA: TGTGCCTGGAGGCCTGACGCGGGAGTGATAAACGAGCAGTACTTC; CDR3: CAWRPDAGVINEQYF
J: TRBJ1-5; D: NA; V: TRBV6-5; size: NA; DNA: TGTGCCAGCAGCCAGGGCTTAACCAATCAGCCCCAGCATTTT; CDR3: CASSQGLTNQPQHF
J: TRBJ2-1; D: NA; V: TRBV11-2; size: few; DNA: TGTGCCAGCAGGTACGGAGGCTACAATGAGCAGTTCTTC; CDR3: CASRYGGYNEQFF